This T cell receptor beta chain is drawn from a study of cytomegalovirus exposure and HLA in healthy donors. Study-wide points: Both high specificity and high sensitivity reportedly marked the classifier's diagnosis of cytomegalovirus status. Across donors, most TCRs were seen rarely, yet some public ones were widespread. In vitro confirmation showed a few CMV-associated chains to be CMV antigen specific. The listing of 150 to 200 TCR beta chains classed them as cytomegalovirus-associated.

CDR3 length: 13 residues. In germline, CDR1 is WNHNN, CDR2 SYGVQD (reference sequence). With 3 bases removed from V and 7 bases from J, the gap between germline ends came to 9 bases. The protocol was immunoSEQ multiplex PCR, while the TCRdb copy is restricted to in-frame clones and leaves out a portion. Of 120,000 or so clones in the sample, 80% to 90% were seen once. This clone occurred a few times. Its antigen is not identified. J is TRBJ1-4 and V is TRBV10-1, with D perhaps TRBD1 (6 bases). The specimen sequenced was PBMCs. The sequence derives from a woman aged 18-29 years in good health and CMV-seronegative. DNA of the CDR3: TGCGCCAGCAGTGACAGGGGCGTTGAAAAACTGTTTTTT. Translating it yields CASSDRGVEKLFF.